This T cell receptor beta chain is drawn from a study of cytomegalovirus exposure and HLA in healthy donors. Study-wide points: TCR clusters originating in the first cohort tended to co-occur in the approximately 120 validation repertoires, according to a later analysis.

TCRdb's table, derived via immunoSEQ multiplex PCR, lists solely in-frame clones and lacks some. The sample shows about 330,000 clones, around 86% of them seen only once. Details on this clone: Its antigen is unidentified.

The CDR3 runs 12 residues. Deletions cut 5 bases from V and 0 bases from J, with 5 bases between. CDR1 MGHDK and CDR2 SYGVNS come from the germline V gene. The rearrangement joins TRBV25-1 to TRBJ2-7; no firm D call. Sequenced sample: PBMCs. This receptor was identified in a young woman in good health and CMV-seronegative. The CDR3 coding sequence is TGTGCCAGCAGTTCGGGCTCCTACGAGCAGTACTTC. This sequence encodes CASSSGSYEQYF.